This T cell receptor (beta chain) was sequenced during a study of PD-1 blockade in classical Hodgkin lymphoma. Repertoires were generated with immunoSEQ multiplex PCR, while TCRdb's copy carries only in-frame clones and drops some. The sample has 4,000 or so clones, around 66% seen once; the top ten hold around 49%. This CDR3 is 15 amino acids long. Unmatched junction bases numbered 4, after V lost 1 base and J lost 5 bases. Germline CDR1 reads SEHNR; CDR2 reads FQNEAQ (reference sequence). Regarding time point: cycle 4 day 1 (C4D1), after 6 weeks of nivolumab. All patients experienced relapse after autologous stem cell transplantation, and brentuximab vedotin exposure was variable. The authors enriched CD8+ T cells from thawed PBMCs via magnetic negative selection. In this sample, this clone is medium-sized (0.01 to 0.1%).

Sequencing was performed on CD8+ T cells from blood, taken before the fourth cycle of nivolumab. The chain has TRBV7-9 and TRBJ2-5; TRBD2 matches at 10 bases. This clonotype originated in a human donor with classical Hodgkin lymphoma. CDR3 protein: CASSLVSGGSETQYF. The DNA for the CDR3 is TGTGCCAGCAGCTTAGTTAGCGGGGGGTCGGAGACCCAGTACTTC.